Shown below are 14 T cell receptor beta chains from a single sample sequenced in a study of T cells in Graves' hyperthyroidism and ophthalmopathy. TCR beta CDR3 regions were amplified from RNA transcripts. RT-PCR in the first round (using the HTBI primer set) targeted the TCR CDR3. TCRdb re-called the multiplex PCR reads through MiXCR, storing one row per CDR3 protein. This table holds about 58,000 distinct CDR3 sequences, around 48% found once. Material: blood. These receptor sequences come from a woman aged 25-40 years with Graves' ophthalmopathy.

This clonotype was detected a few times. It is likely a read error, because the conserved phenylalanine at the end of the CDR3 is missing. The V and J genes are TRBV28 and TRBJ1-4, with D tentatively TRBD1 (5 bases). Deletions cut 5 bases from V and 2 bases from J, with 15 bases between. The CDR3 covers 16 residues. Germline values: CDR1 MDHEN, CDR2 SYDVKM. The CDR3 sequence: CASSNQGAGTNEKLFL. The CDR3 region has the DNA TGTGCCAGCAGTAATCAGGGTGCTGGGACTAATGAAAAACTGTTTCTT.

The chain is built from TRBV19 and TRBJ2-3; TRBD2 agrees at 11 bases. The CDR3 runs to 17 residues. V trimming: 4 bases; J trimming: 5 bases; junction bases outside the gene matches: 11. Germline-derived CDR1 and CDR2 are LNHDA and SQIVND (reference sequence). For the CDR3, the DNA is TGTGCCAGTAGTAGTGATGGGACTAGCGGAGCTTTAGATACGCAGTATTTT. It translates to CASSSDGTSGALDTQYF.

There are many counts of this clonotype. This chain joins TRBV15 and TRBJ1-1; D may be TRBD1 (6 bases). The CDR3 has 17 amino acids. Germline loops: CDR1 LNHNV, CDR2 YYDKDF (reference sequence). The ends were cut back, 2 bases at V and 1 base at J, with 17 bases in the middle. The CDR3: CATSRSRQARANTEAFF. CDR3 coding DNA: TGTGCCACCAGCAGATCGCGACAGGCCAGGGCGAACACTGAAGCTTTCTTT.

In this sample, this clonotype is medium-sized. The V call is TRBV7-9, the J call TRBJ1-6; D is unresolved. Germline assignment: CDR1 SEHNR and CDR2 FQNEAQ (reference sequence). V lost 1 base, J lost 8 bases, and 6 bases lay in between. The CDR3 is 13 amino acids. The CDR3 loop is CASSLGMDSPLHF. DNA of the CDR3: TGTGCCAGCAGCTTAGGGATGGATTCACCCCTCCACTTT.

The V call is TRBV20-1, the J call TRBJ2-5, with 15 bases aligning to TRBD2. V shed 0 bases, J shed 5 bases, and the junction held 4 bases outside the gene matches. The CDR3 length is 16 residues. CDR1 DFQATT and CDR2 SNEGSKA come from the germline V gene (reference sequence). CDR3 coding DNA: TGCAGTGCTAGAGATCCGGGGACTAGCGGGAGGGAGACCCAGTACTTC. Encoded protein: CSARDPGTSGRETQYF.

This clonotype was detected a few times. This may come from a read error, since a much larger clone is one base off. The chain is built from TRBV6-5 and TRBJ2-2; 9 bases map to TRBD1. Germline V gives CDR1 MNHEY, CDR2 SVGAGI. The CDR3 length is 15 residues. This chain's CDR3 is CASTLDRGKAGEPFF. DNA of the CDR3: TGTGCCAGCACCTTAGACAGGGGGAAAGCCGGGGAGCCGTTTTTT.

Note on this clonotype: Since no conserved phenylalanine or tryptophan closes the CDR3, a read error is the likely cause. The limits of the CDR3 on the DNA are not certain, so only TCRdb's listed CDR3 is given. V and J are TRBV7-3 and TRBJ2-1. In germline, CDR1 is SGHTA, CDR2 FQGTGA. The CDR3 is 9 residues long, ends included. The CDR3 protein is CASSQEITT.

The rearrangement uses TRBV27 and TRBJ1-1; 8 bases fit TRBD1. Germline CDR1 is MNHEY and CDR2 is SMNVEV (reference sequence). Trimming took 3 bases from V and 3 from J; bases not matched to a gene: 3. This CDR3 has 14 amino acids. CDR3 protein: CASSFRTGYTEAFF. CDR3 coding DNA: TGTGCCAGCAGTTTTCGGACAGGGTACACTGAAGCTTTCTTT.

This chain connects TRBV6-5 to TRBJ1-5; no definite D call. Germline values: CDR1 MNHEY, CDR2 SVGAGI. The CDR3 extends over 14 amino acids. The ends were cut back, 8 bases at V and 4 bases at J, with 15 bases in the middle. In nucleotides, the CDR3 is TGTGCCAGCGGTCAAGGTCGGGGAAATCAGCCCCAGCATTTT. Its protein product is CASGQGRGNQPQHF.

This chain connects TRBV20-1 to TRBJ2-7; the D gene is possibly TRBD2 (5 bases). In germline, CDR1 is DFQATT, CDR2 SNEGSKA (reference sequence). The CDR3 sequence is 14 residues long. V dropped 4 bases and J dropped 3 bases, with 16 bases sitting between them. For the CDR3, the DNA is TGCAGTGCTATAAGCGCGGACTGGAACTACGAGCAGTACTTC. It encodes CSAISADWNYEQYF.

With regard to this clonotype: The junction departs from germline at one end; a sequencing error may be responsible. The V and J genes are TRBV13 and TRBJ2-7; D is possibly TRBD2 (5 bases). The CDR3 sequence is 14 residues long. Germline CDR1 is PRHDT and CDR2 is FYEKMQ (reference sequence). The CDR3 DNA reads TGTGCCAGCAGCTTAGGGTCTGCCACCGGGGAGCTGTACTTC. Translating gives CASSLGSATGELYF.

Turning to this clonotype: With a much larger clone just one base away, this may be a read error. The chain has TRBV28 and TRBJ2-1; 10 nucleotides match TRBD1. The CDR3 is made up of 13 amino acids. Germline assignment: CDR1 MDHEN and CDR2 SYDVKM. CDR3 nucleotide sequence: TGTGCCGGCAGACAGGGGGCAGAGCATGAGCAGTTCTTC. Translated, it gives CAGRQGAEHEQFF.

The chain couples TRBV18 to TRBJ2-1; D is perhaps TRBD2 (5 bases). This CDR3 is 14 amino acids long. Per the germline V gene, CDR1 is KGHSH and CDR2 is LQKENI. The germline V and J ends were trimmed by 0 bases and 8 bases, with 11 bases remaining between them. The CDR3 loop reads CASSPPPGNDEQFF. In DNA, the CDR3 is TGTGCCAGCTCACCACCGCCCGGGAACGATGAGCAGTTCTTC.

This clonotype was seen many times. The chain carries TRBV9 and TRBJ2-3; 9 bases align to TRBD1. The CDR3 consists of 15 residues. Unmatched junction bases numbered 5, after V lost 1 base and J lost 5 bases. The germline V gene has CDR1 SGDLS and CDR2 YYNGEE. The DNA of the CDR3 is TGTGCCAGCAGCGTACAAGACAGGGGGGGAGATACGCAGTATTTT. Protein sequence: CASSVQDRGGDTQYF.